These 3 T cell receptor beta chains were all obtained from the same sample, sequenced in a study of cytomegalovirus exposure and HLA in healthy donors. The primer mix had 60 Vbeta and 13 Jbeta primers. Repertoires were generated with immunoSEQ multiplex PCR, while TCRdb's copy carries only in-frame clones and drops some. The table shows about 90,000 clones, with roughly 72% occurring only once. What was sequenced was PBMCs. Source of these receptors: a young man in good health and CMV-seronegative.

CDR3 region: CASSLEEGTYGYTF. The CDR3 nucleotides read TGCGCCAGCAGCCTGGAGGAGGGGACCTATGGCTACACCTTC. The J gene is TRBJ1-2, the V gene TRBV5-1; a possible D gene is TRBD1 (5 bases). Germline CDR1 SGHRS, CDR2 YFSETQ. This CDR3 comprises 14 residues. V was pared by 4 bases and J by 4 bases, with 14 bases between.

The chain combines TRBV4-1 with TRBJ2-2, with TRBD1 identical over 7 bases. CDR1 MGHRA and CDR2 YSYEKL come from the germline V gene. V dropped 0 bases and J dropped 5; count of bases not matched to a gene: 9. The CDR3 is 17 amino acids. As DNA, the CDR3 is TGCGCCAGCAGCCAAGATGACGAGACAGGGATAACCGGGGAGCTGTTTTTT. It codes for CASSQDDETGITGELFF.

V gene TRBV4-3 combines with J gene TRBJ1-1; 7 bases map to TRBD1. Losses at the gene ends were 4 bases for V and 6 bases for J; bases not matched to a gene: 2. Germline V gives CDR1 LGHNA, CDR2 YSLEER. The CDR3 has 12 amino acids. This CDR3 reads CASSRGTAEAFF. The CDR3 region has the DNA TGCGCCAGCAGCCGCGGGACAGCTGAAGCTTTCTTT.